This T cell receptor (beta chain) was sequenced for a study of blood T cell repertoires in COVID-19. Sequencing used immunoSEQ multiplex PCR; TCRdb keeps in-frame clones, though not all of them. The sample has 250,000 to 350,000 clones; about 85% are singletons. This CDR3 is 16 amino acids long. The germline V gene has CDR1 GTSNPN and CDR2 SVGIG (reference sequence). With 1 base removed from V and 4 bases from J, the gap between germline ends came to 16 bases. This chain uses TRBV30 with TRBJ1-4; D unresolved. Material for sequencing was PBMCs or T cells enriched from blood (not recorded which). This receptor was identified in a woman in her forties or fifties who had recovered from COVID-19. The CDR3 protein is CAWSGSSGTLNEKLFF. The CDR3 region has the DNA TGTGCCTGGAGTGGGTCCTCAGGCACGCTTAATGAAAAACTGTTTTTT.